This TCR beta chain was recovered during a study of T cell repertoires in cytomegalovirus infection (dated by TCRdb to about 2019). For the study in its entirety: Because public TCR beta signatures pointed to carriage of CMV infection together with the matching HLA type, the HLA type of each donor mattered for the analysis.

On the study overall, not on this receptor specifically: In the ex vivo response, HLA-C-restricted CMV-specific TCR beta clonotypes were dominant, and in two of eight donors the single most frequent clonotype came from this HLA-C-restricted group. Carriers of CMV infection plus the relevant HLA type were discriminated by the cumulative frequency of public TCR beta family members in the study cohort and in an independent roughly 350-donor cohort.

This sample was sequenced with an Illumina HiSeq 1500. TCRdb redid the processing of the public reads, applying fastp at Q25 and MiXCR, and retained in-frame beta chains. One record per CDR3 amino acid sequence lists the most common genes and DNA. The sample contains fewer than 350,000 distinct CDR3 sequences, 9% to 9.5% of them found a single time. The ten most abundant clones make up about 4.5% of the sample. This clonotype was observed many times. Its antigen is currently not known. The sample holds no much larger clone one base away, and base qualities are not on file. Sequenced material: PBMCs. The clonotype was recovered from a human donor in good health (CMV status not recorded). Some clones in this sample may be carry-over from other donors' samples.

The CDR3 here reads CASSLALGTGGRYGYTF. The DNA sequence is TGTGCCAGCAGCTTAGCCTTAGGGACAGGCGGGAGGTATGGCTACACCTTC. The sequence is built from TRBV7-2 and TRBJ1-2; 8 central nucleotides agree with TRBD1. The CDR3 holds 17 amino acids from the cysteine to the phenylalanine. The CDR3 DNA has 51 bases and is translated from base 1. V is pruned by 0 bases and J by 5 bases, leaving 11 bases of the junction without a gene match. The germline V gene encodes CDR1 SGHTA and CDR2 FQGNSA.